Listed here is a single TCR beta chain. Sequencing used immunoSEQ multiplex PCR; TCRdb keeps in-frame clones, though not all of them. The repertoire includes about 100,000 clones, about 80% of them detected once, and about 16% sits in the top ten. This sample stems from a study of blood T cell repertoires in COVID-19. Across the whole study: The United States, Italy and Spain supplied acute and convalescent COVID-19 samples. Sources were T cells, B-cell-depleted T cells, or PBMCs; the material itself was cDNA or gDNA.

V lost 4 bases, J lost 0 bases, and 3 bases lay in between. The CDR3 is 12 residues long. The germline V gene has CDR1 SGHRS and CDR2 YFSETQ. The specimen sequenced was peripheral blood. This TCR was sampled from a human donor in a cohort sampled during active COVID-19. J is TRBJ2-3 and V is TRBV5-1; D not certain. The CDR3 reads CASSPSTDTQYF. In nucleotides, the CDR3 is TGCGCCAGCAGCCCGAGCACAGATACGCAGTATTTT.